This T cell receptor (beta chain) emerged from a study of OX40 agonist ivuxolimab in advanced cancers. Study context: The dose-escalation cohort was roughly 83% male, with a mean age of about 60 years, ranging about 23 to 90.

TCRdb's copy holds only in-frame clones and misses some; the assay was immunoSEQ multiplex PCR. The data contain some 74,000 clones, about 85% of them singletons. Study-wide points: Clonal expansion was seen in CD4+ and CD8+ blood T cells by week 6 at 0.1 to 3.0 mg/kg.

With V trimmed by 4 bases and J by 3 bases, 8 bases remained unmatched. CDR3 length: 16 amino acids. Looked up from germline, CDR1 is LNHDA and CDR2 is SQIVND (reference sequence). As for this clone: Its antigen is undetermined.

Here the sequenced sample was CD4+ or CD8+ T cells sorted from blood, taken in a trial of the OX40 agonist ivuxolimab. This sequence joins TRBV19 and TRBJ2-2; 7 bases map to TRBD1. This TCR was recovered from an adult with an advanced solid tumor such as melanoma, head and neck, liver or kidney cancer. This chain's CDR3 is CASSTGQQGHTGELFF. CDR3 bases: TGTGCCAGTAGTACGGGACAGCAGGGTCACACCGGGGAGCTGTTTTTT.